This T cell receptor (beta chain) was sequenced for a study of cytomegalovirus exposure and HLA in healthy donors (dated by TCRdb to 2015 to 2018). Background for the entire study: An earlier analysis of 587 of the donors reported approximately 270 Gb of sequence data and some 100 million unique TCR beta sequences from about 180 million T cells. An early release that covered about 600 HLA-typed donors contained about 300 gigabases of sequencing data and tens of millions of unique TCR sequences. The genetic ancestry cluster associated with self-reported Caucasian donors included about 84% of the 398 genotyped donors. All discovery cohort repertoires had been generated on a single sequencing platform. A later genetic analysis used genome-wide SNP genotypes for about 65% of the roughly 670 donors, treating that subset as a discovery cohort. A handful of DR-DQ haplotypes were handled as single units for association and clustering because linkage in the cohort was strong. Typing coverage varied by locus: roughly 620-630 donors for A, B, C, DRB1 and DQB1; some 520 for DQA1; 606 for DPA1; around 490 for DPB1. Donor age, sex, ethnicity and CMV serostatus were compiled alongside the repertoire data. A later analysis re-examined previously published TCR beta repertoires from just over 650 donors and added high-resolution HLA genotyping to investigate patterns of TCR occurrence. Besides the first cohort of approximately 670 subjects, a separate validation cohort made up of over 95 different subjects was used. High-throughput TCR immunosequencing, statistical association of individual TCRs with disease status, and machine learning were combined to predict cytomegalovirus infection status. The study aimed to test whether signatures of past pathogen exposure could be identified by cataloging public T cell receptors. Among roughly 400 genotyped donors of the cohort, an average of around 250,000 unique TCR beta nucleotide sequences was sequenced per donor, of which roughly 17% were non-productive. To decide whether each TCR beta V gene segment behaved as functional or pseudogenic, an earlier analysis of approximately 600 of the donors relied on high-throughput TCR beta sequencing. Using immunosequencing, the study profiled T cell repertoires from about 650 subjects and related those repertoires to cytomegalovirus serostatus. Rather than drawing on any new phenotypic data, the later analysis identified candidate immune exposures from TCR beta sequences and the way those sequences occurred across donors. HLA typing included class I and class II loci at four-digit resolution. Overall results and qualifications from the work: The 87-base-pair reads could not distinguish some IMGT-functional V segments, including TRBV6-2 and TRBV6-3, so those segments were excluded. The presence/absence analyses assumed that sequencing depth was roughly uniform across donors, and that assumption may not be true. A further reported finding was that TCR beta sequences accurately predicted the HLA-A and HLA-B alleles for most subjects in the first cohort. The study listed 150 to 200 TCR beta chains as associated with cytomegalovirus. In vitro tests confirmed that a few of the cytomegalovirus-associated TCR beta chains recognize cytomegalovirus antigens. The classifier was reported to diagnose cytomegalovirus status with high specificity and sensitivity in both the original cohort and the validation cohort. The authors suggested that the approach could potentially be generalized to other disease states and immunological phenotypes. Strong co-occurrence of HLA alleles, especially DR and DQ, made assigning TCR associations to individual alleles difficult. Because counts were too low, some 17 rarely observed V segments, including chromosome 9 orphons, were left out of the earlier analysis of 500 to 750 of the donors. A cluster of highly shared sequence variants was judged likely to represent a technical artifact of the sequencing pipeline. In a later genetic analysis, a missense DCLRE1C variant was associated with V-gene and J-gene trimming of TCR beta chains, and the association was replicated in an independent cohort. CMV serostatus was the only immune exposure information available for the cohort. Because some donors lacked HLA typing at each locus, the association tests relied only on the typed subset. While some public TCRs were present in many individuals, most TCR sequences turned up only very rarely across donors. In an earlier analysis of fewer than 700 of the donors, most TCR beta V segments appeared in productive rearrangements about 87% or about 30% of the time, broadly matching IMGT annotations. This cohort had only TCR beta chains sequenced, and the lack of alpha or paired-chain data limited which features could be detected. Most CMV-associated TCR beta chains appeared to be HLA-restricted in a later analysis, and the HLA associations seemed to be driven largely by CMV exposure. In a later analysis, HLA-associated TCR beta chains showed more clonal expansion and lower generation probabilities than non-associated chains that were equally common. In a later analysis, TCR association rates were found to vary across HLA loci, with the most associated TCRs seen for DRB1 alleles and the fewest for HLA-C alleles. At a false discovery rate of 0.05, a later analysis linked 16,951 TCR beta sequences to specific HLA alleles. Linkage disequilibrium might explain the correlated functional status among segregating V segments, but an unknown experimental factor could not be excluded. In a later genetic analysis, fewer N-insertions in productive TCRs were reported among donors in an Asian-associated ancestry cluster than the approximately 710-donor mean. Several of the top co-occurrence clusters appeared to be linked to parvovirus B19, influenza, CMV and Epstein-Barr virus, according to a later analysis.

The cohort consisted of 666 healthy bone marrow donors. Cohort members were all nominally healthy when sampled, although unrecorded immune exposures were likely present. The donor was CMV seronegative and was included in the group of several hundred seronegative cohort members. Each donor provided a peripheral blood sample, and peripheral blood mononuclear cells were used for TCR beta sequencing. Genomic DNA extraction from the blood cell samples was performed with the Qiagen DNeasy Blood Extraction Kit. Trimmed from V: 1 base; trimmed from J: 5 bases; junction bases lacking a gene match: 8. Its CDR3 holds 17 amino acids, cysteine through phenylalanine. Of all the DNA, just the CDR3 is kept, 51 bases in frame from base 1. CDR1 and CDR2, looked up from the germline V gene, are MGHDK and SYGVNS. This clone has just one count. No antigen is known for it. No base quality information exists; no much larger clone differs at one position.

The library was prepared using the immunoSEQ multiplex PCR assay. For the multiplex PCR, a mixture combining 60 forward primers for TCR Vbeta segments and 13 reverse primers for TCR Jbeta segments was used. Amplification of the CDR3 region of rearranged TCR beta genes was performed with a multiplex PCR assay on genomic DNA. On the Illumina HiSeq System, the amplified TCR beta libraries were sequenced as 87-base-pair reads. As for the original processing: In a later analysis, tens of millions of unique TCR beta chains were counted across the roughly 670 repertoires, and approximately 11 million of these chains were shared by at least two donors. Raw reads were error-corrected and collapsed into unique sequences with a nearest-neighbor algorithm that merged closely related sequences to remove PCR and sequencing errors. Alignment of CDR3 sequences to IMGT reference sequences was used to assign V, D and J gene segments. Each retained sequence needed at least a six-nucleotide match to both a V gene segment and a J gene segment. A rearrangement counted as productive if the CDR3 had no stop codons and remained in frame with V and J, and every other rearrangement counted as non-productive. CDR3 was defined by IMGT convention, running from the second conserved V-encoded cysteine to the conserved J-encoded phenylalanine. Sequences without an unambiguous match to a single V gene segment were excluded from the earlier analysis of about 640 of the donors. An earlier analysis of 550 to 650 of the donors classified V segments as functional when productive rearrangements were above 56.7% and as segregating when the standard deviation between donors was above 5%. To diagnose cytomegalovirus status from the catalog of TCR beta chain sequences, a statistical classification framework was built. A later analysis assigned V and J genes by comparing TCR nucleotide sequences with IMGT/GENE-DB human TR gene sequences. The TCRdist pipeline was used in a later analysis to assign CDR3 sequences and most-parsimonious VDJ recombination scenarios. In a later analysis, each TCR beta chain was defined by its CDR3 amino acid sequence together with its V-gene family, and reads without a unique V-gene family were excluded. In a later analysis, 500 to 650 highly shared, low-generation-probability nucleotide sequences were removed to address suspected cross-contamination and a sequencing artifact. A later analysis calculated a clonal expansion index for each public chain from normalized within-repertoire ranks of inferred template counts. In a later analysis, generation probabilities were computed with a VDJ recombination model fitted to out-of-frame rearrangements, and the resulting probabilities were checked against IGoR. Hypergeometric tests were used in a later analysis to score TCR-TCR, TCR-HLA and TCR-CMV co-occurrence, with a repertoire-size bias correction applied to the TCR pairs. False discovery rates were estimated in a later analysis by permuting HLA or CMV assignments 20 times. In a later analysis, co-occurring TCRs were grouped with DBSCAN, and TCRdist sequence similarity was added when clustering was performed within HLA-allele-positive subsets. Repertoires with fewer than 30,000 or more than 120,000 public chains, plus five repertoires with anomalous nucleotide sharing, were excluded from co-occurrence clustering. In TCRdb, the immuneACCESS table is reduced to in-frame sequences with V and J assigned. These tables do not hold every clone; where another copy was compared, an unresolved V gene accounts for under half, and the others remain unexplained. V, J and clone size reflect that table, while D and trimming were determined from the DNA. Within this sample are about 83,000 clones, with roughly 79% of them counted one time only. The ten top clones hold around 1.9% of the sample.

This clonotype originated in a woman aged 30 to 39 in good health and CMV-seronegative. Sequencing was carried out using PBMCs. The rearrangement combines TRBV25-1 with TRBJ2-3; 11 middle bases align to TRBD2. The CDR3 region: CASSELTGLAGGDTQYF. The sequence in DNA is TGTGCCAGCAGTGAATTGACGGGGCTAGCGGGAGGAGATACGCAGTATTTT.